This TCR beta chain was documented in a study of type 1 regulatory T cells. TCRdb ran MiXCR on the reads and lists one entry per CDR3 protein. The table includes around 69,000 distinct CDR3 sequences, roughly three fifths detected once. A remark on this clonotype: Its antigen is currently unknown.

Germline CDR1 and CDR2: SGDLS and YYNGEE. The V end was cut by 1 base, the J end by 1 base, with 11 bases between. This CDR3 spans 16 amino acids. The clonotype was recovered from a human donor in good health. The rearrangement links TRBV9 to TRBJ2-2; D perhaps matches TRBD2 (5 bases). Sequenced input: cultured T cells, either the whole culture or a sorted T cell fraction (not recorded which). Sample subset: Tr1-enriched cell product generated in vitro against host alloantigens. The DNA for the CDR3 is TGTGCCAGCAGCGTATTCGTGGGAGTGAACACCGGGGAGCTGTTTTTT. Residues: CASSVFVGVNTGELFF.